Each of the 31 T cell receptor beta chains below was sequenced from the same sample in a study of cytomegalovirus exposure and HLA in healthy donors. The PCR used 60 Vbeta and 13 Jbeta primers. Sequencing was performed with immunoSEQ multiplex PCR; in TCRdb, only in-frame clones are kept and a portion is missing. Of 100,000 to 150,000 clones detected, roughly four fifths appear once; the ten largest clones hold approximately 2%. Material: PBMCs. Receptors were obtained from a middle-aged man in good health and CMV-seronegative.

This clone was counted only a few times. This chain joins TRBV2 and TRBJ2-7; D not certain. Germline lookup yields CDR1 SNHLY and CDR2 FYNNEI. Deletions cut 5 bases from V and 4 bases from J, with 18 bases between. The CDR3 extends over 15 amino acids. CDR3 bases: TGTGCCAGCAGTCCCTCGCCGGCGCAGGAATACGAGCAGTACGTC. This encodes CASSPSPAQEYEQYV.

The DNA for the CDR3 is TGTGCCATCAGTGACCCGGACAGATCAAACACTGAAGCTTTCTTT. Translation: CAISDPDRSNTEAFF. This chain connects TRBV10-3 to TRBJ1-1; possible D gene TRBD1, 6 bases. The CDR3 is made up of 15 amino acids. Germline lookup yields CDR1 ENHRY and CDR2 SYGVKD. V lost 3 bases, J lost 2 bases, and 13 bases lay in between.

The chain is built from TRBV5-1 and TRBJ1-2, with a possible D match to TRBD1 (6 bases). Trimming left V 0 bases short and J 8 bases short, with 17 bases between. This CDR3 region has 15 residues. CDR1 and CDR2 (germline): SGHRS, YFSETQ. In nucleotides, the CDR3 is TGCGCCAGCAGCTTGGAGGGGGGGAGAGGCGGCGGCTACACCTTC. This encodes CASSLEGGRGGGYTF.

This clone was seen only once. The chain links TRBV5-1 to TRBJ2-1, with D perhaps matching TRBD2 (5 bases). Deletions cut 0 bases from V and 3 bases from J, with 10 bases between. The CDR3 loop spans 15 amino acids. The germline V gene has CDR1 SGHRS and CDR2 YFSETQ. The CDR3 coding sequence is TGCGCCAGCAGCTTGGTTAGGGAGATCTACAATGAGCAGTTCTTC. The encoded protein is CASSLVREIYNEQFF.

CDR3 sequence (DNA): TGTGCCAGCAGCTTAGAGGGACTAGCGGGGGAGACCCAGTACTTC. Translated: CASSLEGLAGETQYF. This chain joins TRBV11-3 and TRBJ2-5, with 13 nucleotides matching TRBD2. The CDR3 loop spans 15 amino acids. The germline V gene has CDR1 SGHNT and CDR2 YENEEA. The junction had 0 bases not matched to a gene; V was cut back by 0 bases and J by 5 bases. The variable domain in full, with the rest retrieved from reference TRBV11-3 and TRBJ2-5, is EAGVVQSPRYKIIEKKQPVAFWCNPISGHNTLYWYLQNLGQGPELLIRYENEEAVDDSQLPKDRFSAERLKGVDSTLKIQPAELGDSAVYLCASSLEGLAGETQYFGPGTRLLVL.

The CDR3 region has the DNA TGTGCCAGCACCCAATACAATGAGCAGTTCTTC. This sequence encodes CASTQYNEQFF. The chain uses TRBV7-2 and TRBJ2-1, with D unresolved. The length of the CDR3 is 11 residues. The germline V and J ends were trimmed by 7 bases and 4 bases, with 5 bases remaining between them. Germline-derived CDR1 and CDR2 are SGHTA and FQGNSA. Supplemented by reference TRBV7-2 and TRBJ2-1, the full variable domain reads GAGVSQSPSNKVTEKGKDVELRCDPISGHTALYWYRQSLGQGLEFLIYFQGNSAPDKSGLPSDRFSAERTGGSVSTLTIQRTQQEDSAVYLCASTQYNEQFFGPGTRLTVL.

V is TRBV2 and J is TRBJ2-2; maybe TRBD2 (6 bases). This CDR3 has 15 amino acids. V dropped 2 bases and J dropped 4 bases, with 11 bases sitting between them. Germline V CDR1 and CDR2: SNHLY, FYNNEI. As DNA, the CDR3 is TGTGCCAGCAGTGAATTGGAGGGTGGCACCGGGGAGCTGTTTTTT. Amino acids: CASSELEGGTGELFF.

V is TRBV18 and J is TRBJ2-3; D perhaps matches TRBD1 (5 bases). CDR1 KGHSH and CDR2 LQKENI come from the germline V gene. The CDR3 totals 14 residues. V lost 5 bases, J lost 4 bases, and 13 bases lay in between. The CDR3 protein is CASSSQVGPDTQYF. The CDR3, as DNA: TGTGCCAGCTCATCACAGGTGGGGCCAGATACGCAGTATTTT.

In this sample, this clone turned up once. The CDR3 loop reads CASSTQQGGEQYF. For the CDR3, the DNA is TGTGCCAGCAGTACTCAACAGGGCGGCGAGCAGTACTTC. The chain has TRBV6-5 and TRBJ2-7; tentatively, D is TRBD1 (6 bases). Trimming stripped 5 bases from V and 6 bases from J, with 14 bases between. CDR1 MNHEY and CDR2 SVGAGI come from the germline V gene. The CDR3 has 13 residues.

V is TRBV7-9 and J is TRBJ2-5; D remains unclear. The DNA end lines up better with TRBJ2-7; the J call may be wrong. Germline V gene lookup returns CDR1 SEHNR and CDR2 FQNEAQ (reference sequence). The CDR3 totals 12 residues. Here the CDR3 DNA reads TGTGCCAGCAGCAACCGTGATTACGAGCAGTACTTC. This codes for CASSNRDYEQYF.

The chain employs TRBV5-4 and TRBJ1-2; 7 bases map to TRBD1. The junction had 10 bases not matched to a gene; V was cut back by 4 bases and J by 4 bases. The V gene's germline CDR1 is SGHNT and CDR2 YYREEE (reference sequence). This CDR3 has 15 amino acids. The DNA for the CDR3 is TGTGCCAGCAGCCTCTCGCCCGGGACAGTCTATGGCTACACCTTC. The encoded protein is CASSLSPGTVYGYTF.

The CDR3 sequence: CASSLGVQGEANYGYTF. The CDR3 nucleotides are TGTGCCAGCAGCTTAGGGGTACAGGGTGAGGCTAACTATGGCTACACCTTC. This rearrangement joins TRBV7-8 to TRBJ1-2; D possibly corresponds to TRBD1 (6 bases). Trimming removed 1 base from V and 0 bases from J, with 15 bases in between. The CDR3 sequence is 17 residues long. Germline V gene data show CDR1 as SGHVS and CDR2 as FQNEAQ.

The rearrangement uses TRBV7-6 and TRBJ2-2, with no clear D. The length of the CDR3 is 15 residues. The V gene's germline CDR1 is SGHVS and CDR2 FNYEAQ. V was shortened by 5 bases and J by 6 bases, with 16 bases between the two germline ends. The CDR3 DNA is TGTGCCAGCAGCCCCCGGATCCCCGCGGCCGGGGAGCTGTTTTTT. It is translated as CASSPRIPAAGELFF.

Concerning this clone itself: Other nucleotide sequences in the sample specify the same CDR3. V gene TRBV4-2 combines with J gene TRBJ2-7; D gene ambiguous. This CDR3 region has 15 residues. Germline V lookup: CDR1 LGHNA, CDR2 YNFKEQ. V was clipped by 1 base and J by 4 bases, with 14 bases between them. The CDR3 bases are TGTGCCAGCAGCCAAGGGCAGATATCATATTACGAGCAGTACTTC. As protein: CASSQGQISYYEQYF.

Points on this clone: The sample contains more than one DNA sequence encoding this CDR3. The V gene is TRBV6-1, the J gene TRBJ2-3, with 7 bases fitting TRBD1. This CDR3 has 14 amino acids. Looked up from germline, CDR1 is MNHNS and CDR2 is SASEGT. V lost 5 bases and J lost 3; bases outside the gene matches: 5. DNA of the CDR3: TGTGCCAGCAGTCGGGCAGGGGGAACAGATACGCAGTATTTT. This encodes CASSRAGGTDTQYF.

The chain is built from TRBV18 and TRBJ1-2; 8 bases are shared with TRBD1. CDR1 is KGHSH, CDR2 LQKENI, per germline. The CDR3 runs 15 residues. J was trimmed by 5 bases and V by 6 bases; bases with no gene match: 11. The CDR3 here is CASSPQSDREYGYTF. As DNA, the CDR3 is TGTGCCAGCTCCCCTCAATCGGACAGGGAGTATGGCTACACCTTC.

The gene calls are TRBV5-4 and TRBJ1-1; 7 positions match TRBD1. V dropped 5 bases and J dropped 5; count of bases not matched to a gene: 12. The CDR3 runs 15 residues. CDR1 is SGHNT, CDR2 YYREEE, per germline (reference sequence). The CDR3 DNA sequence: TGTGCCAGCAGAGCGAATTACAGGGGTGAAACTGAAGCTTTCTTT. It translates to CASRANYRGETEAFF.

The chain has TRBV5-1 and TRBJ1-1; D is ambiguous. Germline V lookup: CDR1 SGHRS, CDR2 YFSETQ. Trimming removed 1 base at V and 3 bases at J, with 7 bases between. This CDR3 region has 13 residues. The CDR3 region has the DNA TGCGCCAGCAGCTTGTCAGTGGACACTGAAGCTTTCTTT. It specifies CASSLSVDTEAFF.

This clone showed up just once. The CDR3 DNA sequence: TGTGCCAGCAGTGAAGCTTGGGACAGGTTAGGCGAGCAGTACGTC. It encodes CASSEAWDRLGEQYV. V gene TRBV6-1 combines with J gene TRBJ2-7, with 8 bases that match TRBD1. This CDR3 region has 15 residues. CDR1 and CDR2 (germline): MNHNS, SASEGT. Trimming at V came to 0 bases and at J to 6 bases, leaving 7 bases not matched to a gene.

This clone is a singleton in its sample. The chain joins TRBV4-3 to TRBJ1-5; D perhaps matches TRBD1 (5 bases). Germline values: CDR1 LGHNA, CDR2 YSLEER. V dropped 4 bases and J dropped 1 base, with 14 bases sitting between them. The length of the CDR3 is 16 residues. In DNA, the CDR3 is TGCGCCAGCAGCCCTCACTGGGGGGTAAGCAATCAGCCCCAGCATTTT. Amino acid sequence: CASSPHWGVSNQPQHF.

The chain links TRBV7-6 to TRBJ2-5, with TRBD2 matching over 9 bases. The germline gives CDR1 SGHVS, CDR2 FNYEAQ. The CDR3 is made up of 16 amino acids. J was trimmed by 3 bases and V by 5 bases; bases with no gene match: 10. CDR3 loop: CASSPRTSEGEETQYF. DNA of the CDR3: TGTGCCAGCAGCCCACGGACTAGCGAGGGTGAAGAGACCCAGTACTTC. Based on the CDR3 plus reference TRBV7-6 and TRBJ2-5, the full variable domain is GAGVSQSPRYKVTKRGQDVALRCDPISGHVSLYWYRQALGQGPEFLTYFNYEAQQDKSGLPNDRFSAERPEGSISTLTIQRTEQRDSAMYRCASSPRTSEGEETQYFGPGTRLLVL.

The chain carries TRBV9 and TRBJ2-1; D uncertain. Germline loops: CDR1 SGDLS, CDR2 YYNGEE. V lost 6 bases and J 6 bases, leaving 4 bases between the germline ends. CDR3 length: 10 residues. CDR3 amino acids: CASTSNEQFF. The CDR3 region has the DNA TGTGCCAGCACCAGCAATGAGCAGTTCTTC.

This clone was counted only a few times. The chain uses TRBV7-9 and TRBJ2-1, with 9 bases that match TRBD1. V lost 3 bases, J lost 6 bases, and 3 bases stayed unmatched. The CDR3 consists of 14 residues. Germline V gene lookup returns CDR1 SEHNR and CDR2 FQNEAQ (reference sequence). The CDR3 DNA sequence: TGTGCCAGCAGCTTTTTGGACAGGGGCAATGAGCAGTTCTTC. Amino acids: CASSFLDRGNEQFF.

The V call is TRBV7-9, the J call TRBJ2-3, with D perhaps matching TRBD2 (7 bases). Germline lookup yields CDR1 SEHNR and CDR2 FQNEAQ (reference sequence). V was pared by 0 bases and J by 1 base, with 14 bases between. This CDR3 has 17 amino acids. The CDR3 is CASSLAGGGGGTDTQYF. The CDR3 DNA reads as TGTGCCAGCAGCTTAGCTGGGGGGGGCGGTGGCACAGATACGCAGTATTTT.

The chain uses TRBV11-3 and TRBJ2-3; 8 bases line up with TRBD2. V shed 8 bases, J shed 0 bases, and the junction held 10 bases outside the gene matches. The CDR3 sequence is 16 residues long. Germline lookup yields CDR1 SGHNT and CDR2 YENEEA. This chain's CDR3 is CASSTYSSGSTDTQYF. CDR3 DNA sequence: TGTGCCAGCTCCACCTACTCTAGCGGGAGCACAGATACGCAGTATTTT.

The genes are TRBV29-1 and TRBJ1-2; a possible D gene is TRBD1 (6 bases). Germline V gene data show CDR1 as SQVTM and CDR2 as ANQGSEA. V lost 3 bases, J lost 7 bases, and 6 bases lay in between. This CDR3 comprises 10 residues. The DNA for the CDR3 is TGCAGCGTTGACAGGGGTGGCTACACCTTC. Amino acids: CSVDRGGYTF.

This rearrangement joins TRBV5-1 to TRBJ2-2, with TRBD1 matching over 7 bases. This CDR3 has 15 amino acids. Germline V lookup: CDR1 SGHRS, CDR2 YFSETQ. Losses at the gene ends were 1 base for V and 6 bases for J; bases not matched to a gene: 6. This CDR3 reads CASSLRQGRAGELFF. The CDR3 DNA sequence: TGCGCCAGCAGCTTGCGACAGGGAAGGGCCGGGGAGCTGTTTTTT.

The chain joins TRBV9 to TRBJ2-5, with TRBD2 matching over 8 bases. CDR1 is SGDLS and CDR2 is YYNGEE in the germline V gene. This CDR3 has 16 amino acids. The J segment lost 2 bases and the V segment lost 2 bases, leaving 8 bases of the junction unmatched. The CDR3 here is CASSVNAGGEQETQYF. The DNA of the CDR3 is TGTGCCAGCAGCGTTAATGCGGGGGGTGAGCAAGAGACCCAGTACTTC.

V and J are TRBV5-1 and TRBJ2-3; tentatively, D is TRBD1 (6 bases). The V gene lost 4 bases and the J gene lost 4 bases, with 16 bases spanning the gap. The CDR3 sequence is 15 residues long. The germline V gene encodes CDR1 SGHRS and CDR2 YFSETQ. CDR3 in DNA: TGCGCCAGCAGCGCGAACCCACAGGGTCCAGATACGCAGTATTTT. It yields the protein CASSANPQGPDTQYF.

The chain combines TRBV5-4 with TRBJ1-2; the D gene is possibly TRBD1 (6 bases). Germline loops: CDR1 SGHNT, CDR2 YYREEE (reference sequence). Trimming stripped 1 base from V and 5 bases from J, with 9 bases between. The length of the CDR3 is 13 residues. The CDR3 sequence: CASSLNRDYGYTF. The CDR3 DNA follows: TGTGCCAGCAGCTTGAACAGGGATTATGGCTACACCTTC.

The rearrangement uses TRBV4-2 and TRBJ2-3, with D perhaps TRBD2 (5 bases). Germline V gene sequence: CDR1 LGHNA, CDR2 YNFKEQ. V lost 0 bases and J 0 bases, leaving 13 bases between the germline ends. This CDR3 is 17 amino acids long. In DNA form, the CDR3 reads TGTGCCAGCAGCCAAGAATCTGCCCGGGGAAGCACAGATACGCAGTATTTT. Its translation is CASSQESARGSTDTQYF.